Presented here are 23 T cell receptor beta chains from one specimen sequenced in a study of blood T cell repertoires in COVID-19. The assay was immunoSEQ multiplex PCR, and TCRdb's table has in-frame clones only and misses some. The sample contains more than 95,000 clones, approximately 91% of which appear only once. Material for sequencing was peripheral blood. These receptors all come from a human donor in a cohort sampled during active COVID-19.

The V call is TRBV19, the J call TRBJ2-7; TRBD1 agrees at 9 bases. The trim removed 4 bases at V and 4 bases at J, leaving 5 bases unmatched. CDR1 and CDR2 (germline): LNHDA, SQIVND (reference sequence). This CDR3 comprises 14 residues. Written as DNA, the CDR3 is TGTGCCAGTAGTAAGGGGACAGGGCCTTACGAGCAGTACTTC. Encoded protein: CASSKGTGPYEQYF.

This clone has only one observation. The chain carries TRBV3-1 (or the pseudogene TRBV3-2) and TRBJ1-2; D might be TRBD1 (6 bases). The ends were cut back, 4 bases at V and 5 bases at J, with 17 bases in the middle. This CDR3 contains 15 residues. CDR1 is LGHDT, CDR2 YNNKEL, per germline (reference sequence). CDR3 nucleotides: TGTGCCAGCAGCCTCCACCGGGACAAGACGTATGGCTACACCTTC. It codes for CASSLHRDKTYGYTF.

The chain is built from TRBV6-1 and TRBJ1-4; D unclear. The CDR3 has 13 residues. The V gene lost 3 bases and the J gene lost 14 bases, with 16 bases spanning the gap. Looked up from germline, CDR1 is MNHNS and CDR2 is SASEGT. As DNA, the CDR3 is TGTGCCAGCAGTGAGGCGAACCTGGTGCGGCTGTTTTTT. Translated, it gives CASSEANLVRLFF.

The table lists this clone with a count of one. This chain joins TRBV2 and TRBJ1-2, with no clear D. V was shortened by 1 base and J by 4 bases, with 13 bases between the two germline ends. CDR1 is SNHLY and CDR2 is FYNNEI in the germline V gene. The CDR3 is 15 residues long. CDR3 sequence reads: CASSEGAPATYGYTF. The CDR3 coding sequence is TGTGCCAGCAGTGAAGGGGCGCCGGCGACCTATGGCTACACCTTC.

The sample holds one count of this clone. This chain connects TRBV18 to TRBJ2-3; D gene uncertain. The germline gives CDR1 KGHSH, CDR2 LQKENI. V shed 6 bases and J shed 2 bases, with 9 bases lying between them. The length of the CDR3 is 13 residues. DNA of the CDR3: TGTGCCAGCTCCCGCGACATCACAGATACGCAGTATTTT. Translating it yields CASSRDITDTQYF.

CDR3 in amino acids: CATNGRGTSGQETQYF. The CDR3 DNA reads as TGTGCCACCAACGGCCGAGGGACTAGCGGACAAGAGACCCAGTACTTC. The J gene is TRBJ2-5, the V gene TRBV15; 11 positions agree with TRBD2. J lost 2 bases, V lost 7 bases, and 9 bases had no gene match. Germline CDR1 and CDR2: LNHNV and YYDKDF (reference sequence). This CDR3 contains 16 residues.

The genes are TRBV9 and TRBJ1-5; tentative D call: TRBD1 (6 bases). The CDR3 contains 15 residues. Trimming cost V 2 bases and J 3 bases, with 12 bases left between them. Germline V gene sequence: CDR1 SGDLS, CDR2 YYNGEE. In DNA form, the CDR3 reads TGTGCCAGCAGCGTCACGGGGGGCCCCAATCAGCCCCAGCATTTT. Protein: CASSVTGGPNQPQHF.

This clone is a singleton in its sample. The rearrangement links TRBV7-6 to TRBJ2-2; 7 bases fit TRBD1. The CDR3 consists of 15 residues. The germline gives CDR1 SGHVS, CDR2 FNYEAQ. V shed 5 bases, J shed 3 bases, and the junction held 6 bases outside the gene matches. The CDR3 spells CASSARDRYTGELFF. Written as DNA, the CDR3 is TGTGCCAGCAGCGCACGGGACAGATACACCGGGGAGCTGTTTTTT.

This rearrangement joins TRBV30 to TRBJ1-1, with TRBD1 as a possible D gene (6 bases). This CDR3 comprises 17 residues. V lost 4 bases and J 4 bases, leaving 25 bases between the germline ends. Germline V CDR1 and CDR2: GTSNPN, SVGIG (reference sequence). CDR3 sequence (DNA): TGTGCCTGGAAAGGATTGCGGGGGCGATATCGGGGCACTGAAGCTTTCTTT. It translates to CAWKGLRGRYRGTEAFF.

The V and J genes are TRBV4-3 and TRBJ2-2; D is possibly TRBD2 (6 bases). The CDR3 spans 14 residues. Trimming stripped 0 bases from V and 5 bases from J, with 7 bases between. Germline CDR1 LGHNA, CDR2 YSLEER. DNA for the CDR3: TGCGCCAGCAGCCAAGATGGGGGGACCGGGGAGCTGTTTTTT. Translation: CASSQDGGTGELFF.

V is TRBV29-1 and J is TRBJ2-5; 7 bases agree with TRBD2. CDR1 SQVTM and CDR2 ANQGSEA come from the germline V gene. With V trimmed by 7 bases and J by 2 bases, 4 bases remained unmatched. The CDR3 contains 12 residues. CDR3 sequence reads: CSASGGQETQYF. The CDR3 nucleotides are TGCAGCGCCTCGGGGGGACAAGAGACCCAGTACTTC.

V usage is TRBV5-4 and J usage is TRBJ2-7; 9 bases map to TRBD1. Trimming at V came to 3 bases and at J to 5 bases, leaving 0 bases not matched to a gene. Germline CDR1 reads SGHNT; CDR2 reads YYREEE (reference sequence). The CDR3 is 12 amino acids. The CDR3 region is CASSWDRDEQYF. CDR3 bases: TGTGCCAGCAGCTGGGACAGGGACGAGCAGTACTTC.

The chain carries TRBV11-1 and TRBJ2-7; 7 nucleotides match TRBD1. The CDR3 runs 15 residues. V shed 5 bases and J 3 bases; nucleotides not matched to a gene: 10. Per germline, CDR1 SGHAT and CDR2 FQDESV (reference sequence). CDR3 sequence reads: CASSPQDRFGYEQYF. Here the CDR3 DNA reads TGTGCCAGCAGCCCCCAGGACAGGTTTGGCTACGAGCAGTACTTC.

The J gene is TRBJ1-1, the V gene TRBV5-1, with D perhaps TRBD1 (6 bases). The CDR3 runs 13 residues. V lost 4 bases to trimming and J lost 1 base, with 8 bases between them. Germline assignment: CDR1 SGHRS and CDR2 YFSETQ. CDR3 sequence reads: CASSPTGNTEAFF. CDR3 in DNA: TGCGCCAGCAGCCCGACAGGGAACACTGAAGCTTTCTTT. Drawing the rest from reference TRBV5-1 and TRBJ1-1, the complete variable domain is KAGVTQTPRYLIKTRGQQVTLSCSPISGHRSVSWYQQTPGQGLQFLFEYFSETQRNKGNFPGRFSGRQFSNSRSEMNVSTLELGDSALYLCASSPTGNTEAFFGQGTRLTVV.

In this sample, this clone turned up once. The chain links TRBV2 to TRBJ2-5, with D perhaps matching TRBD1 (7 bases). Germline CDR1 and CDR2: SNHLY and FYNNEI. The V end was cut by 7 bases, the J end by 6 bases, with 12 bases between. The CDR3 has 12 residues. The chain's CDR3 is CASTSGGQTQYF. The CDR3 DNA reads TGTGCCAGCACGTCAGGGGGGCAGACCCAGTACTTC.

This chain uses TRBV27 with TRBJ2-3, with 11 bases matching TRBD2. The CDR3 sequence is 16 residues long. With V trimmed by 6 bases and J by 9 bases, 14 bases remained unmatched. CDR1 is MNHEY, CDR2 SMNVEV, per germline (reference sequence). This chain's CDR3 is CASSNIAGGPKGTQYF. DNA for the CDR3: TGTGCCAGCAGCAATATAGCGGGAGGGCCTAAGGGGACGCAGTATTTT.

The V gene is TRBV4-1, the J gene TRBJ1-1, with no clear D. Germline V gene data show CDR1 as MGHRA and CDR2 as YSYEKL. There are 15 residues in the CDR3. V was pared by 2 bases and J by 4 bases, with 14 bases between. CDR3 residues: CASSQPQRWSTEAFF. In DNA, the CDR3 is TGCGCCAGCAGCCAACCCCAAAGGTGGAGCACTGAAGCTTTCTTT.

The rearrangement uses TRBV6-5 and TRBJ2-5; TRBD1 matches at 7 bases. CDR3 length equals 15 residues. V shed 4 bases and J 5 bases; nucleotides not matched to a gene: 10. Germline V gene lookup returns CDR1 MNHEY and CDR2 SVGAGI. The CDR3 here is CASSFLKGAGETQYF. The CDR3 nucleotides read TGTGCCAGCAGTTTTCTTAAGGGGGCGGGCGAGACCCAGTACTTC.

The gene calls are TRBV11-3 and TRBJ1-3; the match to TRBD1 covers 7 bases. The CDR3 length is 16 residues. Germline V gene data show CDR1 as SGHNT and CDR2 as YENEEA. V gave up 7 bases and J gave up 0 bases; unmatched junction bases: 9. The DNA of the CDR3 is TGTGCCAGCACCCCAGGGGGGACTCGCTCTGGAAACACCATATATTTT. Amino acid sequence: CASTPGGTRSGNTIYF.

This chain uses TRBV5-1 with TRBJ2-5; tentative D call: TRBD1 (6 bases). The V end lost 3 bases, the J end lost 4 bases, and 16 bases lay between the germline ends. CDR1 SGHRS and CDR2 YFSETQ come from the germline V gene. This CDR3 contains 15 residues. CDR3 coding DNA: TGCGCCAGCAGCTGGCGAGGTGGGGGCGGAGAGACCCAGTACTTC. Protein product: CASSWRGGGGETQYF. The variable domain in full, with the rest retrieved from reference TRBV5-1 and TRBJ2-5, is KAGVTQTPRYLIKTRGQQVTLSCSPISGHRSVSWYQQTPGQGLQFLFEYFSETQRNKGNFPGRFSGRQFSNSRSEMNVSTLELGDSALYLCASSWRGGGGETQYFGPGTRLLVL.

The chain couples TRBV29-1 to TRBJ2-1; 11 bases agree with TRBD2. The CDR3 is 18 residues long. V shed 3 bases and J 1 base; nucleotides not matched to a gene: 11. Germline V gives CDR1 SQVTM, CDR2 ANQGSEA. The CDR3 DNA reads TGCAGCGTTGATGGCGTGTTAGCGGGAGGGCGATCCTACAATGAGCAGTTCTTC. It translates to CSVDGVLAGGRSYNEQFF.

This rearrangement joins TRBV19 to TRBJ2-6; maybe TRBD1 (6 bases). The V end lost 10 bases, the J end lost 2 bases, and 21 bases lay between the germline ends. Germline values: CDR1 LNHDA, CDR2 SQIVND (reference sequence). CDR3 size: 17 residues. The CDR3 sequence: CATKESYRVTGANVLTF. CDR3 sequence (DNA): TGTGCCACCAAAGAATCCTACAGGGTAACTGGGGCCAACGTCCTGACTTTC.

The gene calls are TRBV19 and TRBJ1-1; D is unresolved. This CDR3 has 13 amino acids. V was clipped by 6 bases and J by 1 base, with 9 bases between them. From germline, CDR1 is LNHDA and CDR2 SQIVND (reference sequence). CDR3 in amino acids: CASRGRANTEAFF. The DNA for the CDR3 is TGTGCCAGTAGGGGCAGAGCGAACACTGAAGCTTTCTTT.